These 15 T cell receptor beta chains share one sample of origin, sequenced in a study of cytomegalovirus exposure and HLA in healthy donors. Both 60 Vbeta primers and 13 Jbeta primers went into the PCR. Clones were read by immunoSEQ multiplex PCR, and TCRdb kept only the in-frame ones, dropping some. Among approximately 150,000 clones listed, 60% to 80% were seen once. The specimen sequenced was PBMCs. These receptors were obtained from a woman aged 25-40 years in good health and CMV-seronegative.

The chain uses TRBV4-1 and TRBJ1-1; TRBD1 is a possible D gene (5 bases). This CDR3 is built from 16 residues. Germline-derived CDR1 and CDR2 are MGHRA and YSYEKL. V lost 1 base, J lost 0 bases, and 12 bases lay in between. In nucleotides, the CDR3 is TGCGCCAGCAGCCAAGGGGCAGGGTGGATGAACACTGAAGCTTTCTTT. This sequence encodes CASSQGAGWMNTEAFF.

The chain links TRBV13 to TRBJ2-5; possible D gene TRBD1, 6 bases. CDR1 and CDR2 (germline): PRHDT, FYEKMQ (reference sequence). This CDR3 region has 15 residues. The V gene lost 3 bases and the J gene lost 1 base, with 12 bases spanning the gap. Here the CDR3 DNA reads TGTGCCAGCAGCTTGTGGGGACAACTCCAAGAGACCCAGTACTTC. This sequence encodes CASSLWGQLQETQYF.

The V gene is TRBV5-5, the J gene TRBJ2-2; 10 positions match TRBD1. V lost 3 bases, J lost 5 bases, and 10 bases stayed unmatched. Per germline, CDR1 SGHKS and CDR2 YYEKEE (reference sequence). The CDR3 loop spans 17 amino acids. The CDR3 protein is CASSSNRQGAWTGELFF. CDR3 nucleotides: TGTGCCAGCAGCTCCAATAGACAGGGGGCTTGGACCGGGGAGCTGTTTTTT.

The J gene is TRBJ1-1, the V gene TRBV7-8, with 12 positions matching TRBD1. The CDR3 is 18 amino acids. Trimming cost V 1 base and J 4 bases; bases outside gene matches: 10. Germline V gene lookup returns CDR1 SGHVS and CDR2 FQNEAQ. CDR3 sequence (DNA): TGTGCCAGCAGCTTAGTAGCGGGACAGGGGGCTTTTGGCACTGAAGCTTTCTTT. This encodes CASSLVAGQGAFGTEAFF.

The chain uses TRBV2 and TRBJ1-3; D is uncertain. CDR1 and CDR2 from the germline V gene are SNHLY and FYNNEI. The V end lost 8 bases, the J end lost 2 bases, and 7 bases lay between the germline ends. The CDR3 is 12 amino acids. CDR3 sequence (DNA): TGTGCCAGCGGCGAGGCTGGAAACACCATATATTTT. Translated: CASGEAGNTIYF.

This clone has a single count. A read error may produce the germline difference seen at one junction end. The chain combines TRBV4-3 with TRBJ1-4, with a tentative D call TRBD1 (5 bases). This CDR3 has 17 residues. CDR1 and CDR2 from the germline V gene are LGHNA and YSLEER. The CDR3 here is CASSQGVAQAEHEKLFF. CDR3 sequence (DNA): TGCGCCAGCAGTCAAGGGGTGGCCCAGGCCGAGCATGAAAAACTGTTTTTT.

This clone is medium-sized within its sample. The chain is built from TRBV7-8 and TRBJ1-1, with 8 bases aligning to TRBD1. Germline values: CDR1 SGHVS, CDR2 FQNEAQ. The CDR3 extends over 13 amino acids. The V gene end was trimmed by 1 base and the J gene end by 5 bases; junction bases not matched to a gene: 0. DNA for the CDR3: TGTGCCAGCAGCTTAGACAGGGGGACTGAAGCTTTCTTT. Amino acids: CASSLDRGTEAFF.

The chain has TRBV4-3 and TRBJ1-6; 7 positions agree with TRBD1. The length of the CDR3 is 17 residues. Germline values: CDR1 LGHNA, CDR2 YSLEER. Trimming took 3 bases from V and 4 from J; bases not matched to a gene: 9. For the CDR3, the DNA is TGCGCCAGCAGCCAGGGGACTGTGGGACAGTATAATTCACCCCTCCACTTT. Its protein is CASSQGTVGQYNSPLHF.

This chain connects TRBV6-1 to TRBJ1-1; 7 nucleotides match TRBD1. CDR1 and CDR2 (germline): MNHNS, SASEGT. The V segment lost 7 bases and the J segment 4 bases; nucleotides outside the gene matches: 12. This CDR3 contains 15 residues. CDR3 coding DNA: TGTGCCAGCACCGCGGAACAGGGGTATACCACTGAAGCTTTCTTT. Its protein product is CASTAEQGYTTEAFF.

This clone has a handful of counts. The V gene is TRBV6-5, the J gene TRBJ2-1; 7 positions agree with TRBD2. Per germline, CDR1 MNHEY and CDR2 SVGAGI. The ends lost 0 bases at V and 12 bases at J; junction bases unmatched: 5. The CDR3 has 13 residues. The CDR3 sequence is CASSYSGEGVQFF. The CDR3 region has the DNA TGTGCCAGCAGTTACTCTGGGGAGGGAGTGCAGTTCTTC.

Here the CDR3 DNA reads TGTGCCTGGAGTGTTATAACAGGGGGCCCAGATACGCAGTATTTT. As protein: CAWSVITGGPDTQYF. V gene TRBV30 combines with J gene TRBJ2-3, with 9 bases identical to TRBD1. The CDR3 covers 15 residues. Per the germline V gene, CDR1 is GTSNPN and CDR2 is SVGIG (reference sequence). V lost 0 bases and J lost 4; bases outside the gene matches: 5.

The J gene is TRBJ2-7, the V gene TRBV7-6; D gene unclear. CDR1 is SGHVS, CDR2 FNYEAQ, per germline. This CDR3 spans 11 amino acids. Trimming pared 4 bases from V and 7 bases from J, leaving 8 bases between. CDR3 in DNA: TGTGCCAGCAGCTCACTTGGTGAGCAGTACTTC. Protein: CASSSLGEQYF. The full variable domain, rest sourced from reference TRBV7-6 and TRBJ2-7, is GAGVSQSPRYKVTKRGQDVALRCDPISGHVSLYWYRQALGQGPEFLTYFNYEAQQDKSGLPNDRFSAERPEGSISTLTIQRTEQRDSAMYRCASSSLGEQYFGPGTRLTVT.

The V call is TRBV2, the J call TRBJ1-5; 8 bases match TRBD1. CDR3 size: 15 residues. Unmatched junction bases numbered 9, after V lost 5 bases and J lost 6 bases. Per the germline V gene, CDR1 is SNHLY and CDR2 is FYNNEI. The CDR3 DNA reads TGTGCCAGCAGTAAGACAGGGGATCGGAGTCAGCCCCAGCATTTT. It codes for CASSKTGDRSQPQHF.

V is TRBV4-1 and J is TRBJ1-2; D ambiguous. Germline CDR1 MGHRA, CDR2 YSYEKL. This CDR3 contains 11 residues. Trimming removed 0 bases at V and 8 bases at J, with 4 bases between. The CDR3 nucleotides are TGCGCCAGCAGCCAAGATTTAGGCTACACCTTC. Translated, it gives CASSQDLGYTF.

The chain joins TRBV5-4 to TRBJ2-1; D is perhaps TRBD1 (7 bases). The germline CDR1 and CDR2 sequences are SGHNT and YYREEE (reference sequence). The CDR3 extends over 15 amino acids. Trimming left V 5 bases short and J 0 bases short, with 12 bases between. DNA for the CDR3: TGTGCCAGCAGTCCCCAGGGGGGCTCCTACAATGAGCAGTTCTTC. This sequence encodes CASSPQGGSYNEQFF.